This T cell receptor (beta chain) was identified during a study of blood T cell repertoires in COVID-19. Overall study: Sources were T cells, B-cell-depleted T cells, or PBMCs; the material itself was cDNA or gDNA.

Original data processing: Estimates of nucleated cell counts were drawn from the amplification of reference gene primers. The data were produced by immunoSEQ multiplex PCR, yet TCRdb's version contains in-frame clones alone and is incomplete. The DNA was the basis for D and trimming; V, J and clone size are from that table. The data contain about 150,000 clones, around 87% of them seen just once; the ten biggest clones take up 0.58%. One Seattle source followed patients from active infection through their disease course. V was pared by 5 bases and J by 7 bases, with 13 bases between. The CDR3 has 13 residues. Germline V lookup: CDR1 MRHNA, CDR2 SNTAGT.

Sequencing used peripheral blood. The clonotype comes from a man between 60 and 70 years old with COVID-19, enrolled during active disease. The chain employs TRBV6-4 and TRBJ2-3; unclear D gene. CDR3 sequence: CASSTDLVNTQYF. The DNA for the CDR3 is TGTGCCAGCAGTACCGACTTAGTGAATACGCAGTATTTT.